Each of the 22 T cell receptor beta chains below was sequenced from the same sample in a study of T-cell memory formation after mild COVID-19. TCRdb recomputed calls from the 5' RACE reads with MiXCR, one row per CDR3 protein. The sample has 380,000 or so distinct CDR3 sequences; 12% to 15% are singletons. The sequenced sample consisted of PBMCs or a T cell subset sorted from them (not recorded which). These TCRs come from a young man who had mild COVID-19 (a few samples of this study predate the infection). Cell type and time point are not known.

This clonotype was observed at least ten times. This sequence joins TRBV12-3 or TRBV12-4 and TRBJ1-1; tentative D call: TRBD1 (6 bases). Trimming cost V 5 bases and J 2 bases, with 9 bases left between them. The CDR3 contains 13 residues. Here the CDR3 reads CASSGQLNTEAFF. The CDR3 nucleotides are TGTGCCAGCAGTGGACAGTTAAACACTGAAGCTTTCTTT.

This clonotype was found many times. This chain's CDR3 is CASSVLTDTQYF. Here the CDR3 DNA reads TGTGCCAGCAGCGTCCTTACAGATACGCAGTATTTT. The chain links TRBV9 to TRBJ2-3; unclear D gene. Germline values: CDR1 SGDLS, CDR2 YYNGEE. V was clipped by 2 bases and J by 3 bases, with 4 bases between them. This CDR3 has 12 amino acids. The full variable domain, with the rest looked up from reference TRBV9 and TRBJ2-3, is DSGVTQTPKHLITATGQRVTLRCSPRSGDLSVYWYQQSLDQGLQFLIQYYNGEERAKGNILERFSAQQFPDLHSELNLSSLELGDSALYFCASSVLTDTQYFGPGTRLTVL.

This clonotype was seen more than once but under ten times. This chain links TRBV12-5 with TRBJ2-7, with D possibly matching TRBD1 (5 bases). The germline V gene encodes CDR1 LGHNT and CDR2 FRNRAP. The CDR3 totals 13 residues. Trimming took 3 bases from V and 2 from J, leaving 8 bases between them. The CDR3: CASGFDRPYEQYF. In DNA, the CDR3 is TGTGCTAGTGGTTTTGACAGACCCTACGAGCAGTACTTC.

CDR3 sequence (DNA): TGCGCCAGCAGCAGAGGGGACAGCGTTAATGAAAAACTGTTTTTT. This sequence encodes CASSRGDSVNEKLFF. The chain joins TRBV5-1 to TRBJ1-4, with TRBD1 matching 7 bases. The CDR3 is 15 amino acids. Germline V gives CDR1 SGHRS, CDR2 YFSETQ. The trim removed 4 bases at V and 4 bases at J, leaving 7 bases unmatched.

The chain employs TRBV4-3 and TRBJ2-1; TRBD1 aligns across 8 bases. V shed 3 bases and J 10 bases; nucleotides not matched to a gene: 14. CDR3 length: 16 amino acids. Per the germline V gene, CDR1 is LGHNA and CDR2 is YSLEER. As DNA, the CDR3 is TGCGCCAGCAGCCACACAGGGACAGGATATCGGGAGGAGCAGTTCTTC. It encodes CASSHTGTGYREEQFF.

This chain uses TRBV6-1 with TRBJ1-2; D is undetermined. V was trimmed by 2 bases and J by 8 bases, leaving 9 bases between them. The germline V gene has CDR1 MNHNS and CDR2 SASEGT. This CDR3 is 12 amino acids long. CDR3 amino acids: CASSELLNGYTF. The CDR3 nucleotides read TGTGCCAGCAGTGAACTTTTAAACGGCTACACCTTC.

The V gene is TRBV7-6, the J gene TRBJ2-3, with 10 bases lining up with TRBD2. The junction had 8 bases not matched to a gene; V was cut back by 3 bases and J by 2 bases. This CDR3 is 17 amino acids long. CDR1 and CDR2 from the germline V gene are SGHVS and FNYEAQ. CDR3 in DNA: TGTGCCAGCAGCTTGTCTAGCGGGGGTTTGATCACAGATACGCAGTATTTT. Its translation: CASSLSSGGLITDTQYF.

V is TRBV7-7 and J is TRBJ2-5; TRBD2 aligns across 7 bases. The CDR3 totals 15 residues. Germline values: CDR1 SSHAT, CDR2 FNYEAQ (reference sequence). The V gene end was trimmed by 5 bases and the J gene end by 3 bases; junction bases not matched to a gene: 9. The CDR3 region is CASSLSGTTKETQYF. Here the CDR3 DNA reads TGTGCCAGCAGCCTGTCCGGGACTACCAAAGAGACCCAGTACTTC.

This clonotype was seen a handful of times. The rearrangement joins TRBV7-3 to TRBJ2-1; 9 positions agree with TRBD2. This CDR3 spans 13 amino acids. Per germline, CDR1 SGHTA and CDR2 FQGTGA. With V trimmed by 5 bases and J by 14 bases, 10 bases remained unmatched. In DNA form, the CDR3 reads TGTGCCAGCAGCGCTCAAGCGGGGGGCGGGAAGTTCTTC. Translated: CASSAQAGGGKFF.

The chain employs TRBV18 and TRBJ1-3; D might be TRBD1 (6 bases). The CDR3 has 16 amino acids. In germline, CDR1 is KGHSH, CDR2 LQKENI. V was shortened by 2 bases and J by 1 base, with 12 bases between the two germline ends. DNA for the CDR3: TGTGCCAGCTCACCAGCGGGGGCCGGGTCTGGAAACACCATATATTTT. Amino acids: CASSPAGAGSGNTIYF.

The chain has TRBV6-5 and TRBJ1-5; unclear D gene. Per the germline V gene, CDR1 is MNHEY and CDR2 is SVGAGI. V gave up 0 bases and J gave up 6 bases, with 6 bases separating them. CDR3 length: 13 amino acids. The DNA of the CDR3 is TGTGCCAGCAGTTACTCGAGGGCTCAGCCCCAGCATTTT. The encoded protein is CASSYSRAQPQHF.

In its sample, this clonotype was seen a few times. V is TRBV20-1 and J is TRBJ2-3; no firm D call. Germline CDR1 reads DFQATT; CDR2 reads SNEGSKA (reference sequence). The CDR3 runs to 15 residues. V was clipped by 0 bases and J by 0 bases, with 10 bases between them. The CDR3 loop is CSARDLASSTDTQYF. The CDR3, as DNA: TGCAGTGCTAGAGATCTGGCTTCGAGCACAGATACGCAGTATTTT.

This clonotype was recorded many times. The chain links TRBV15 to TRBJ1-6; no clear D gene. Per the germline V gene, CDR1 is LNHNV and CDR2 is YYDKDF (reference sequence). This CDR3 has 12 residues. V gave up 4 bases and J gave up 7 bases, with 5 bases separating them. Here the CDR3 reads CATSIPNSPLHF. CDR3 nucleotide sequence: TGTGCCACCAGCATCCCAAATTCACCCCTCCACTTT. The full variable domain, with the rest looked up from reference TRBV15 and TRBJ1-6, is DAMVIQNPRYQVTQFGKPVTLSCSQTLNHNVMYWYQQKSSQAPKLLFHYYDKDFNNEADTPDNFQSRRPNTSFCFLDIRSPGLGDTAMYLCATSIPNSPLHFGNGTRLTVT.

CDR3 coding DNA: TGCGCCAGCAGCCAAGGACAGGGAGGAGACGAAAAACTGTTTTTT. Residues: CASSQGQGGDEKLFF. This chain connects TRBV4-3 to TRBJ1-4, with 7 bases identical to TRBD1. This CDR3 has 15 residues. J lost 8 bases, V lost 1 base, and 7 bases had no gene match. CDR1 is LGHNA and CDR2 is YSLEER in the germline V gene.

This sequence joins TRBV19 and TRBJ2-7; a weak D match, TRBD1 (6 bases). The CDR3 is 13 amino acids. The germline CDR1 and CDR2 sequences are LNHDA and SQIVND (reference sequence). V was clipped by 3 bases and J by 9 bases, with 15 bases between them. CDR3 sequence reads: CASSMAAGEWQYV. The CDR3 bases are TGTGCCAGTAGTATGGCGGCAGGGGAGTGGCAGTACGTC.

This rearrangement joins TRBV10-3 to TRBJ2-5; D call uncertain. The CDR3 has 12 amino acids. Germline V lookup: CDR1 ENHRY, CDR2 SYGVKD. With 4 bases removed from V and 3 bases from J, the gap between germline ends came to 6 bases. Here the CDR3 DNA reads TGTGCCATCAGTGGCATCGAAGAGACCCAGTACTTC. Translating gives CAISGIEETQYF.

DNA for the CDR3: TGTGCCAGCAGTGAAGGTAGCGCCGGGGAGCTGTTTTTT. It codes for CASSEGSAGELFF. The chain joins TRBV25-1 to TRBJ2-2; possible D gene TRBD2, 5 bases. Looked up from germline, CDR1 is MGHDK and CDR2 is SYGVNS. Trimming stripped 2 bases from V and 6 bases from J, with 7 bases between. This CDR3 has 13 residues.

This clonotype was recorded a few times. The chain has TRBV6-5 and TRBJ2-7; the match to TRBD2 covers 12 bases. The V gene's germline CDR1 is MNHEY and CDR2 SVGAGI. After removal of 2 bases from V and 3 bases from J, the junction contained 2 bases not matched to a gene. CDR3 length: 15 residues. Here the CDR3 reads CASSYATSGGYEQYF. The CDR3 bases are TGTGCCAGCAGTTACGCGACTAGCGGGGGCTACGAGCAGTACTTC.

The V call is TRBV7-9, the J call TRBJ2-7, with a possible D match to TRBD2 (5 bases). V was clipped by 4 bases and J by 0 bases, with 19 bases between them. The CDR3 sequence is 17 residues long. CDR1 and CDR2 (germline): SEHNR, FQNEAQ (reference sequence). The CDR3 sequence is CASSSIIGGQSSYEQYV. The CDR3 DNA reads as TGTGCCAGCAGCTCTATAATTGGCGGGCAAAGCTCCTACGAGCAGTACGTC.

V usage is TRBV4-3 and J usage is TRBJ1-2; weak D call: TRBD1 (5 bases). The germline gives CDR1 LGHNA, CDR2 YSLEER. V lost 0 bases and J lost 4, with 6 bases in between. The CDR3 totals 13 residues. This CDR3 reads CASSQDGTYGYTF. Here the CDR3 DNA reads TGCGCCAGCAGCCAAGATGGGACCTATGGCTACACCTTC.

This chain joins TRBV19 and TRBJ2-5, with TRBD2 as a possible D gene (6 bases). Trimming left V 6 bases short and J 3 bases short, with 20 bases between. Germline-derived CDR1 and CDR2 are LNHDA and SQIVND (reference sequence). There are 16 residues in the CDR3. The CDR3 DNA is TGTGCCAGTAGCCCCCGTGGAGGGAGTACGGAAGAGACCCAGTACTTC. This gives the protein CASSPRGGSTEETQYF.

The chain links TRBV4-2 to TRBJ2-5; a possible D gene is TRBD1 (8 bases). The CDR3 has 18 residues. Trimming pared 0 bases from V and 5 bases from J, leaving 22 bases between. Looked up from germline, CDR1 is LGHNA and CDR2 is YNFKEQ. The CDR3 sequence is CASSQDLVRGLGRETQYF. In DNA form, the CDR3 reads TGTGCCAGCAGCCAAGATCTAGTCAGGGGGCTCGGGAGGGAGACCCAGTACTTC.